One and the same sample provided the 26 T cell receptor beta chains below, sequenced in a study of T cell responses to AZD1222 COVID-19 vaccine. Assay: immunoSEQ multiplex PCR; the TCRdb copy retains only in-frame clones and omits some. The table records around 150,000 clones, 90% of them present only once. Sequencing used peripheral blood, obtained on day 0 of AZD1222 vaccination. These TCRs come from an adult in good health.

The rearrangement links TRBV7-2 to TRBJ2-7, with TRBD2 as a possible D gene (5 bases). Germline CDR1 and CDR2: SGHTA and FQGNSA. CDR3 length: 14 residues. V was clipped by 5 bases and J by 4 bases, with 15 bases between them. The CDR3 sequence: CASSTLPGNYEQYF. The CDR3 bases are TGTGCCAGCAGCACTCTTCCCGGGAATTACGAGCAGTACTTC.

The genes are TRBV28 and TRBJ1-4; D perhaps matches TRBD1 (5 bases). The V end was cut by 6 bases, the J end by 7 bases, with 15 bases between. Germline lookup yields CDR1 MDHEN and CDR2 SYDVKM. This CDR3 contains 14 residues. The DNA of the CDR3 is TGTGCCAGCAGCCATCCGGGACCAGGTGAAAAACTGTTTTTT. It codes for CASSHPGPGEKLFF.

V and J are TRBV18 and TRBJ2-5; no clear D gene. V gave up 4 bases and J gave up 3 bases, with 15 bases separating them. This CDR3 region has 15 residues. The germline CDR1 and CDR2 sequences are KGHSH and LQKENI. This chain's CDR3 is CASSRQLVNEETQYF. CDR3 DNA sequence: TGTGCCAGCTCACGGCAGCTAGTCAATGAAGAGACCCAGTACTTC.

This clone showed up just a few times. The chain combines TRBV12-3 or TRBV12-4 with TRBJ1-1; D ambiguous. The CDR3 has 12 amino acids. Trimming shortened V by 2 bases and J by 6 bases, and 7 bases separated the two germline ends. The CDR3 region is CASSLQEPEAFF. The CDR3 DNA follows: TGTGCCAGCAGTTTACAGGAACCTGAAGCTTTCTTT.

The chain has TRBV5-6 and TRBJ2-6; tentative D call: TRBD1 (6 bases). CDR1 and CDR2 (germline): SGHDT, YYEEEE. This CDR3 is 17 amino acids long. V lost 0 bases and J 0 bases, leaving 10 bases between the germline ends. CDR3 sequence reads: CASSLVRGYSGANVLTF. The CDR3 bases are TGTGCCAGCAGCTTGGTCAGGGGATACTCTGGGGCCAACGTCCTGACTTTC.

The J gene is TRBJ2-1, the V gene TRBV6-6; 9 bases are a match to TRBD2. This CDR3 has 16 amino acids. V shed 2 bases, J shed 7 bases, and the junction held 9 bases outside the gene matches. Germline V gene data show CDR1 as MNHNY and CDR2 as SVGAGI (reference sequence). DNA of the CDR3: TGTGCCAGCAGTTACCCGGGACTAGCTCAGCCTAATGAGCAGTTCTTC. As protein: CASSYPGLAQPNEQFF.

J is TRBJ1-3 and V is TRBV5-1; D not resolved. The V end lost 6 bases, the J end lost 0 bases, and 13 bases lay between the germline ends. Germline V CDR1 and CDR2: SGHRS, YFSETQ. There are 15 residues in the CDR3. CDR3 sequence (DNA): TGCGCCAGCATGTCGGAGGGAATCTCTGGAAACACCATATATTTT. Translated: CASMSEGISGNTIYF.

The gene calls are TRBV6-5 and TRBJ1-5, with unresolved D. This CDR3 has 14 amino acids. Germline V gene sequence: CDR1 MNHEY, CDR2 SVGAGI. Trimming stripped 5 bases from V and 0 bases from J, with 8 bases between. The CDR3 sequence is CASSPVVSNQPQHF. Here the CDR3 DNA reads TGTGCCAGCAGTCCCGTGGTTAGCAATCAGCCCCAGCATTTT.

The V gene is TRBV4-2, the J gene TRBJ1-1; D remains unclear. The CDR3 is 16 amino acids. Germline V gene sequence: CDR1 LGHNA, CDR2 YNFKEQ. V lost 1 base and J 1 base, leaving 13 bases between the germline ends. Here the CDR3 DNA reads TGTGCCAGCAGCCAAGTCTGGAGGGTCGGGAACACTGAAGCTTTCTTT. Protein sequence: CASSQVWRVGNTEAFF.

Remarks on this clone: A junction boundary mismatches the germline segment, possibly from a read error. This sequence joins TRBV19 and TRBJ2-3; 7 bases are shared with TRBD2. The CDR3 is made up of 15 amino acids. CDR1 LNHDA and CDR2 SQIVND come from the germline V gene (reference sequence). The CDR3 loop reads CASSLSGPSTGTQYF. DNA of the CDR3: TGTGCCAGTAGTCTTAGCGGGCCGAGCACAGGTACGCAGTATTTT.

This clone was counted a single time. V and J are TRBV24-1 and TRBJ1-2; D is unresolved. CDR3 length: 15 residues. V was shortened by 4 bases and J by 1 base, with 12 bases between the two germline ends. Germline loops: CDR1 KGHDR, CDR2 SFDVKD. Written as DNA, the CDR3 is TGTGCCACCAGTGAACCCCAGACCGTTAACTATGGCTACACCTTC. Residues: CATSEPQTVNYGYTF.

This CDR3 reads CASSSRYNSPLHF. As DNA, the CDR3 is TGTGCCAGCAGTTCCCGCTATAATTCACCCCTCCACTTT. The chain recombines TRBV6-5 with TRBJ1-6, with D unresolved. Per the germline V gene, CDR1 is MNHEY and CDR2 is SVGAGI. The CDR3 has 13 residues. The V end was cut by 4 bases, the J end by 3 bases, with 4 bases between.

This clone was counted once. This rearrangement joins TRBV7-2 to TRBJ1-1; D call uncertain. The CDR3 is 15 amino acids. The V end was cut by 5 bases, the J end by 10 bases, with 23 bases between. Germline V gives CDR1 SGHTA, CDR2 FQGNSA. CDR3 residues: CASSLGREGANSAFF. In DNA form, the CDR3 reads TGTGCCAGCAGCCTCGGGAGGGAGGGAGCAAATTCAGCTTTCTTT.

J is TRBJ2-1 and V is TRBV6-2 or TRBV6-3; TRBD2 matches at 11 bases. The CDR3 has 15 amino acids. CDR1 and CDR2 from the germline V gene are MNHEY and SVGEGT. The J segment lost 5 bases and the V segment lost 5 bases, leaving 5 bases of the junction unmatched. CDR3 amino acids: CASSKSLAGDNEQFF. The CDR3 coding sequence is TGTGCCAGCAGTAAGTCACTAGCGGGAGACAATGAGCAGTTCTTC.

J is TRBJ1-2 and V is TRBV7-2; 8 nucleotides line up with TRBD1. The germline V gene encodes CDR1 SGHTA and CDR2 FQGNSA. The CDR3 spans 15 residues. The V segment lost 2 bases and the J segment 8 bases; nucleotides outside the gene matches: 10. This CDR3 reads CASSLLRGQGGGYTF. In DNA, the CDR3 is TGTGCCAGCAGCTTATTGAGAGGACAGGGAGGCGGCTACACCTTC.

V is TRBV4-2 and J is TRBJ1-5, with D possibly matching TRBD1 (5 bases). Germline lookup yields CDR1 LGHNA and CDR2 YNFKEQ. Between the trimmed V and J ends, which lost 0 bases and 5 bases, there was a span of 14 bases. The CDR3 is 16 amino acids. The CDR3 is CASSQELSRVDQPQHF. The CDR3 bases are TGTGCCAGCAGCCAAGAGTTATCCAGGGTCGATCAGCCCCAGCATTTT.

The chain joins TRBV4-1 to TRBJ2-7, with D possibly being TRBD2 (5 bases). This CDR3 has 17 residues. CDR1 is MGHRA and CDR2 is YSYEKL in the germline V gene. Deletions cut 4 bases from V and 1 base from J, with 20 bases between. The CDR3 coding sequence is TGCGCCAGCAGCCTTGGACTGGCCCGGGGAAGGTCCTACGAGCAGTACTTC. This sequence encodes CASSLGLARGRSYEQYF.

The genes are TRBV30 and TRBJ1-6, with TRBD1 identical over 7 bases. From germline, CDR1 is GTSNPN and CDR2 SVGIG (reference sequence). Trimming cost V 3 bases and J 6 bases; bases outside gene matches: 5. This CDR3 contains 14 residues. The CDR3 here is CAWSPGQTNSPLHF. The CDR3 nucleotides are TGTGCCTGGAGCCCGGGACAGACTAATTCACCCCTCCACTTT.

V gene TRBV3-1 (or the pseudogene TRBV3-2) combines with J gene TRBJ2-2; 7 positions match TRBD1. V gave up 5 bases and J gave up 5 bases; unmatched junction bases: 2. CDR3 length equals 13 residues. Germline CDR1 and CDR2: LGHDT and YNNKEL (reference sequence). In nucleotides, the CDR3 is TGTGCCAGCAGCATACAGGGGACCGGGGAGCTGTTTTTT. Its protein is CASSIQGTGELFF.

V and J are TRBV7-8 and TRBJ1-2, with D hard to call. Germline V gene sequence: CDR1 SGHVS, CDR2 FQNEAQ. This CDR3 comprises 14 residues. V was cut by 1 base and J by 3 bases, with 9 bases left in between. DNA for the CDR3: TGTGCCAGCAGCTTAGAGGGCAGTTACTATGGCTACACCTTC. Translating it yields CASSLEGSYYGYTF.

This CDR3 is CASSGDWTGGNQPQHF. Here the CDR3 DNA reads TGTGCCAGCTCAGGAGACTGGACAGGGGGCAATCAGCCCCAGCATTTT. The rearrangement uses TRBV2 and TRBJ1-5; 9 bases match TRBD1. Looked up from germline, CDR1 is SNHLY and CDR2 is FYNNEI. The CDR3 runs 16 residues. The J segment lost 2 bases and the V segment lost 8 bases, leaving 10 bases of the junction unmatched.

This CDR3 reads CAISELTGQGTSGYTF. Here the CDR3 DNA reads TGTGCCATCAGTGAGTTAACGGGACAGGGGACCTCTGGCTACACCTTC. This chain uses TRBV10-3 with TRBJ1-2, with TRBD1 identical over 10 bases. Per germline, CDR1 ENHRY and CDR2 SYGVKD. Losses at the gene ends were 1 base for V and 7 bases for J; bases not matched to a gene: 9. This CDR3 is 16 amino acids long.

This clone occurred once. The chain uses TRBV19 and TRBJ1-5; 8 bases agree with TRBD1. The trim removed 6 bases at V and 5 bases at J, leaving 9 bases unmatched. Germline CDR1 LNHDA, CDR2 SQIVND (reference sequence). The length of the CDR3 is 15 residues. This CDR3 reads CASRVQGGADQPQHF. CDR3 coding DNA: TGTGCCAGTAGGGTACAGGGGGGAGCGGATCAGCCCCAGCATTTT.

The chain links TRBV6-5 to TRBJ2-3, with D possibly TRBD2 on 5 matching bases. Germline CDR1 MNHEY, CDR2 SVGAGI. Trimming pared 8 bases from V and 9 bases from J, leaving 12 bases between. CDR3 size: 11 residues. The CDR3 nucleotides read TGTGCCAGCCTAGCCCTCTACACGCAGTATTTT. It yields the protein CASLALYTQYF.

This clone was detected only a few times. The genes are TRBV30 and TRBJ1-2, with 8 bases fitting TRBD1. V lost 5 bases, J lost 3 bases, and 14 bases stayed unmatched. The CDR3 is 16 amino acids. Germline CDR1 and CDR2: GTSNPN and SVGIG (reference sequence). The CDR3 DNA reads TGTGCCTGGGGACCAATACAACAGGGGGGGTACTATGGCTACACCTTC. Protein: CAWGPIQQGGYYGYTF.

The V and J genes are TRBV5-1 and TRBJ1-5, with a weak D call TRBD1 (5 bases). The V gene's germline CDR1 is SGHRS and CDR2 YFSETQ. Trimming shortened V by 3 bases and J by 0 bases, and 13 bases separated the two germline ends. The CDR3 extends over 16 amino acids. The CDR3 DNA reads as TGCGCCAGCAGCTCCGGGACTCCCAGTAGCAATCAGCCCCAGCATTTT. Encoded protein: CASSSGTPSSNQPQHF.